The 27 T cell receptor beta chains in this list originate from one sample, sequenced in a study of T cell responses to AZD1222 COVID-19 vaccine listed by TCRdb under 2021. Libraries were built with the immunoSEQ multiplex PCR assay. TCRdb retrieved this table from immuneACCESS and kept in-frame rearrangements only. Not all clones are present; in checked studies, unresolved V genes account for under half, and no reason is known for the remainder. This sample has 90,000 to 140,000 clones in its table, and 82% of those were observed once. The ten largest clones represent about 5% of the sample. Reading the label with the study, this specimen's time point is: baseline before first vaccination. This specimen was peripheral blood, taken on day 0 of AZD1222 vaccination. All receptors come from an adult in good health.

This chain joins TRBV7-9 and TRBJ1-1, with no clear D. Trimming shortened V by 1 base and J by 7 bases, and 13 bases separated the two germline ends. The length of the CDR3 is 14 residues. CDR1 SEHNR and CDR2 FQNEAQ come from the germline V gene (reference sequence). CDR3: CASSLGSGVGEAFF. The CDR3 DNA sequence: TGTGCCAGCAGCTTAGGATCAGGAGTCGGTGAAGCTTTCTTT. Drawing the rest from reference TRBV7-9 and TRBJ1-1, the complete variable domain is DTGVSQNPRHKITKRGQNVTFRCDPISEHNRLYWYRQTLGQGPEFLTYFQNEAQLEKSRLLSDRFSAERPKGSFSTLEIQRTEQGDSAMYLCASSLGSGVGEAFFGQGTRLTVV.

This clone was seen more than once but under ten times. The chain links TRBV12-5 to TRBJ2-3; D uncertain. The V end was cut by 4 bases, the J end by 4 bases, with 3 bases between. CDR1 is LGHNT, CDR2 FRNRAP, per germline. The CDR3 loop spans 11 amino acids. The CDR3 coding sequence is TGTGCTAGTGGTTCCGCAGATACGCAGTATTTT. It encodes CASGSADTQYF.

The rearrangement joins TRBV12-3 or TRBV12-4 to TRBJ1-3, with D uncertain. The ends were cut back, 4 bases at V and 2 bases at J, with 3 bases in the middle. The CDR3 sequence is 12 residues long. The CDR3 region is CASSSPGNTIYF. CDR3 in DNA: TGTGCCAGCAGTTCCCCTGGAAACACCATATATTTT.

The chain carries TRBV28 and TRBJ1-2; TRBD1 matches 8 bases. The CDR3 is 12 residues long. CDR1 and CDR2 (germline): MDHEN, SYDVKM. With 5 bases clipped from V and 7 bases from J, the junction kept 3 bases outside the gene matches. The CDR3 DNA reads TGTGCCAGCAGTCCTGGACAGGGTGGCTACACCTTC. This sequence encodes CASSPGQGGYTF.

The chain has TRBV5-4 and TRBJ2-2; TRBD1 matches 9 bases. The CDR3 covers 15 residues. Germline V gives CDR1 SGHNT, CDR2 YYREEE (reference sequence). The V gene end was trimmed by 7 bases and the J gene end by 0 bases; junction bases not matched to a gene: 4. The CDR3 DNA follows: TGTGCCAGCGTCGACAGGGGGGCGAACACCGGGGAGCTGTTTTTT. This sequence encodes CASVDRGANTGELFF.

This chain connects TRBV6-5 to TRBJ1-2; D unclear. Germline CDR1 reads MNHEY; CDR2 reads SVGAGI. The CDR3 runs to 13 residues. Trimming removed 5 bases from V and 7 bases from J, with 14 bases in between. Here the CDR3 reads CASSLRSSTGYTF. CDR3 bases: TGTGCCAGCAGTCTAAGGTCCAGCACTGGCTACACCTTC.

The chain links TRBV11-1 to TRBJ2-1; D may be TRBD2 (6 bases). The CDR3 is 14 amino acids. The V end was cut by 3 bases, the J end by 7 bases, with 13 bases between. The germline V gene has CDR1 SGHAT and CDR2 FQDESV (reference sequence). The chain's CDR3 is CASSFRDWGNEQFF. The DNA of the CDR3 is TGTGCCAGCAGCTTTCGGGACTGGGGGAATGAGCAGTTCTTC.

The J gene is TRBJ1-1, the V gene TRBV7-5; TRBD1 was called by the table and not checked on the DNA. TRBV7-5 is an annotated pseudogene. The CDR3 length is 16 residues. The CDR3 region is CARSLTNRDSNTEAFF. The CDR3 DNA reads TGTGCCAGAAGCTTGACAAACCGGGACAGTAACACTGAAGCTTTCTTT.

The chain combines TRBV29-1 with TRBJ1-2; D uncertain. Trimming shortened V by 1 base and J by 9 bases, and 12 bases separated the two germline ends. This CDR3 has 12 amino acids. CDR1 SQVTM and CDR2 ANQGSEA come from the germline V gene. Here the CDR3 reads CSVEGVGVSYTF. CDR3 sequence (DNA): TGCAGCGTTGAAGGGGTTGGAGTGAGCTACACCTTC. The full variable domain, with the rest looked up from reference TRBV29-1 and TRBJ1-2, is SAVISQKPSRDICQRGTSLTIQCQVDSQVTMMFWYRQQPGQSLTLIATANQGSEATYESGFVIDKFPISRPNLTFSTLTVSNMSPEDSSIYLCSVEGVGVSYTFGSGTRLTVV.

The chain links TRBV15 to TRBJ1-5, with 8 positions matching TRBD1. The CDR3 extends over 15 amino acids. The germline V gene has CDR1 LNHNV and CDR2 YYDKDF (reference sequence). The ends lost 5 bases at V and 1 base at J; junction bases unmatched: 4. The chain's CDR3 is CATSRRTGSNQPQHF. The CDR3 DNA reads as TGTGCCACCAGCCGAAGGACAGGGAGCAATCAGCCCCAGCATTTT.

The genes are TRBV5-1 and TRBJ1-2; a possible D gene is TRBD1 (5 bases). Trimming removed 1 base from V and 3 bases from J, with 10 bases in between. Germline assignment: CDR1 SGHRS and CDR2 YFSETQ. This CDR3 has 14 residues. CDR3 protein: CASSLTGEDYGYTF. CDR3 nucleotide sequence: TGCGCCAGCAGCTTGACGGGGGAGGACTATGGCTACACCTTC.

This clone was seen a single time. This chain links TRBV5-1 with TRBJ2-3; possibly TRBD2 for D (6 bases). The V end lost 4 bases, the J end lost 4 bases, and 10 bases lay between the germline ends. In germline, CDR1 is SGHRS, CDR2 YFSETQ. The CDR3 runs 13 residues. The CDR3 DNA sequence: TGCGCCAGCAGCCAGGAGGGAGCAGATACGCAGTATTTT. Translated: CASSQEGADTQYF.

This CDR3 reads CASGLQSTGGEQYF. The CDR3, as DNA: TGTGCCAGCGGACTTCAATCAACAGGAGGCGAGCAGTACTTC. The genes are TRBV7-9 and TRBJ2-7; D is perhaps TRBD1 or TRBD2 (5 bases each). Germline CDR1 is SEHNR and CDR2 is FQNEAQ (reference sequence). The ends were cut back, 8 bases at V and 6 bases at J, with 20 bases in the middle. The length of the CDR3 is 14 residues.

V and J are TRBV5-6 and TRBJ1-2; D is perhaps TRBD1 (6 bases). CDR1 is SGHDT and CDR2 is YYEEEE in the germline V gene. Trimming removed 0 bases at V and 4 bases at J, with 19 bases between. This CDR3 spans 17 amino acids. CDR3 bases: TGTGCCAGCAGCTTGGGGGTGACAGGACCTTCAGGCTATGGCTACACCTTC. The encoded protein is CASSLGVTGPSGYGYTF.

This rearrangement joins TRBV10-3 to TRBJ1-1; 8 bases align to TRBD1. CDR1 is ENHRY, CDR2 SYGVKD, per germline. The CDR3 covers 14 residues. V shed 5 bases, J shed 1 base, and the junction held 3 bases outside the gene matches. The CDR3 nucleotides are TGTGCCATCAGTAAGGACAGGGCGAACACTGAAGCTTTCTTT. This sequence encodes CAISKDRANTEAFF.

The genes are TRBV12-3 or TRBV12-4 and TRBJ2-7, with no clear D. There are 13 residues in the CDR3. Trimming removed 5 bases at V and 1 base at J, with 9 bases between. The CDR3, as DNA: TGTGCCAGCAGTAAGACATTTTCCTACGAGCAGTACTTC. This translates into CASSKTFSYEQYF.

The rearrangement uses TRBV5-1 and TRBJ1-5; D call uncertain. The germline V gene has CDR1 SGHRS and CDR2 YFSETQ. The CDR3 contains 14 residues. The germline V and J ends were trimmed by 0 bases and 0 bases, with 4 bases remaining between them. The CDR3 DNA is TGCGCCAGCAGCTTGGACTTTAGCAATCAGCCCCAGCATTTT. Translating gives CASSLDFSNQPQHF.

This clone was counted between two and nine times. The DNA of the CDR3 is TGTGCCAGCAGCTTAGATAAGGGCAGGCACGTAACCTTC. Residues: CASSLDKGRHVTF. The chain employs TRBV11-3 and TRBJ1-2; D is unresolved. The CDR3 extends over 13 amino acids. V shed 0 bases and J shed 14 bases, with 16 bases lying between them. From germline, CDR1 is SGHNT and CDR2 YENEEA.

The rearrangement uses TRBV18 and TRBJ2-3; D is perhaps TRBD2 (6 bases). Trimming removed 4 bases at V and 0 bases at J, with 8 bases between. CDR3 length equals 14 residues. Germline V lookup: CDR1 KGHSH, CDR2 LQKENI. In DNA, the CDR3 is TGTGCCAGCTCACTAGCGGAAAGCACAGATACGCAGTATTTT. As protein: CASSLAESTDTQYF.

The chain couples TRBV6-2 or TRBV6-3 to TRBJ1-2, with unresolved D. The CDR3 is 13 amino acids. Trimming removed 6 bases from V and 5 bases from J, with 13 bases in between. Germline CDR1 reads MNHEY; CDR2 reads SVGEGT. CDR3 DNA sequence: TGTGCCAGCAGCCACAGCGCAGAGTATGGCTACACCTTC. This codes for CASSHSAEYGYTF.

V is TRBV30 and J is TRBJ1-5; D is ambiguous. The V end lost 1 base, the J end lost 7 bases, and 14 bases lay between the germline ends. This CDR3 has 14 amino acids. Germline CDR1 GTSNPN, CDR2 SVGIG (reference sequence). CDR3 sequence (DNA): TGTGCCTGGAGTGCGGTCCGAGGCGGCCAGCCCCAGCATTTT. It is translated as CAWSAVRGGQPQHF.

This clone came up a few times. The chain employs TRBV30 and TRBJ2-5; D may be TRBD2 (6 bases). The CDR3 runs to 14 residues. CDR1 and CDR2 from the germline V gene are GTSNPN and SVGIG (reference sequence). Trimming pared 5 bases from V and 2 bases from J, leaving 15 bases between. The CDR3 coding sequence is TGTGCCTGGGGAAAGGACCGGGGGCAAGAGACCCAGTACTTC. It translates to CAWGKDRGQETQYF.

This sequence joins TRBV7-3 and TRBJ1-1; TRBD1 is a possible D gene (6 bases). The CDR3 is 14 residues long. Germline CDR1 is SGHTA and CDR2 is FQGTGA. Trimming took off 4 bases at V and 4 bases at J, with 13 bases between the two ends. The CDR3 spells CASSYKPGVTEAFF. The CDR3 region has the DNA TGTGCCAGCAGCTACAAACCAGGGGTCACTGAAGCTTTCTTT.

This clone was detected many times. The V and J genes are TRBV19 and TRBJ1-2; D is possibly TRBD1 (6 bases). The CDR3 consists of 14 residues. Germline CDR1 reads LNHDA; CDR2 reads SQIVND (reference sequence). Trimming pared 6 bases from V and 1 base from J, leaving 12 bases between. The CDR3 reads CASSLGQFNYGYTF. CDR3 sequence (DNA): TGTGCCAGTAGCCTCGGACAGTTTAACTATGGCTACACCTTC.

This rearrangement joins TRBV5-4 to TRBJ2-7; 12 nucleotides align to TRBD2. The CDR3 length is 15 residues. V shed 0 bases and J 2 bases; nucleotides not matched to a gene: 0. Germline CDR1 SGHNT, CDR2 YYREEE (reference sequence). The CDR3 region is CASSLGTSGAYEQYF. The CDR3 DNA sequence: TGTGCCAGCAGCTTGGGGACTAGCGGGGCCTACGAGCAGTACTTC. The full variable domain, in which reference TRBV5-4 and TRBJ2-7 provide the parts outside the CDR3, is ETGVTQSPTHLIKTRGQQVTLRCSSQSGHNTVSWYQQALGQGPQFIFQYYREEENGRGNFPPRFSGLQFPNYSSELNVNALELDDSALYLCASSLGTSGAYEQYFGPGTRLTVT.

This sequence joins TRBV29-1 and TRBJ1-2; possible D gene TRBD1, 5 bases. With 4 bases removed from V and 5 bases from J, the gap between germline ends came to 17 bases. The CDR3 runs to 14 residues. Germline V gene sequence: CDR1 SQVTM, CDR2 ANQGSEA. This CDR3 reads CSVVAGGVRYGYTF. CDR3 bases: TGCAGCGTTGTTGCGGGGGGAGTTAGGTATGGCTACACCTTC.

The chain carries TRBV12-5 and TRBJ2-7, with a weak D call TRBD1 (6 bases). CDR3 length: 16 amino acids. Germline V lookup: CDR1 LGHNT, CDR2 FRNRAP. V gave up 0 bases and J gave up 4 bases, with 16 bases separating them. CDR3 region: CASGLVVNREKYEQYF. As DNA, the CDR3 is TGTGCTAGTGGTTTGGTAGTTAACAGGGAGAAGTACGAGCAGTACTTC.